This T cell receptor (beta chain) was identified in a study of CD4 T cells in relation to SARS-CoV-2 and coronaviruses. Clones were read by immunoSEQ multiplex PCR, and TCRdb kept only the in-frame ones, dropping some. The profile shows about 21,000 clones, approximately 84% of them singletons. Regarding this clone: What it binds is not known.

CDR3 length: 13 residues. Germline loops: CDR1 SGHNT, CDR2 YYREEE (reference sequence). V was clipped by 3 bases and J by 7 bases, with 11 bases between them. Unexposed donor CD4+ T cells date from about 2011-2019, before the COVID-19 pandemic. CD4+ T cells were isolated from the cells after more than nine days of culture. The sequence came from a human donor in good health. The gene calls are TRBV5-4 and TRBJ2-1; D tentatively reads TRBD1 or TRBD2 (5 bases each). The sequencing sample was made of CD4+ T cells from PBMCs, cultured in vitro. The CDR3 region has the DNA TGTGCCAGCAGCTCCCGGGACCGTAATGAGCAGTTCTTC. Residues: CASSSRDRNEQFF.